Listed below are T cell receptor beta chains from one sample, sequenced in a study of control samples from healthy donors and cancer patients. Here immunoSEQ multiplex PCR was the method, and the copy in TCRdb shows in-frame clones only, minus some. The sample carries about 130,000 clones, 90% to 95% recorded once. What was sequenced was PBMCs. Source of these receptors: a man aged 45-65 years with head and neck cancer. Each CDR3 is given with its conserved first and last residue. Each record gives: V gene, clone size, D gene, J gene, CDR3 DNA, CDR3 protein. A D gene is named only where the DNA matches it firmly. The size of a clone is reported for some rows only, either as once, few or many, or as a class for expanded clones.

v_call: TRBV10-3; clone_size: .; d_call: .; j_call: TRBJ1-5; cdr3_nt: TGTGCCATCAGCGCACAGGGAGATCTCAATCAGCCCCAGCATTTT; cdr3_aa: CAISAQGDLNQPQHF
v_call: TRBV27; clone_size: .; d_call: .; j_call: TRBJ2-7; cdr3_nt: TGTGCCAGCAGGTTCGGCGGGTCCTACGAGCAGTACTTC; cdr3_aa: CASRFGGSYEQYF
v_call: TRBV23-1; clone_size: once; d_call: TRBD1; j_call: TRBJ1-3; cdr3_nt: TGCGCCAGCAGTCAATTCCCCGGGACAGGGGTAAACACCATATATTTT; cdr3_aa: CASSQFPGTGVNTIYF
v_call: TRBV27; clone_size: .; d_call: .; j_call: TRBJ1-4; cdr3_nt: TGTGCCAGCAGTTCGTTCGCAGCAACTAATGAAAAACTGTTTTTT; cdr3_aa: CASSSFAATNEKLFF
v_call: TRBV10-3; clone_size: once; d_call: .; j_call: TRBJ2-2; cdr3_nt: TGTGCCATCAAGGGGGCCGGGGAGCTGTTTTTT; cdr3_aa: CAIKGAGELFF
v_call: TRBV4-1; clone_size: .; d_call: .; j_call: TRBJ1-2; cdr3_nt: TGCGCCAGCAGCCAACGAACCGGGGTCGAATCCTATGGCTACACCTTC; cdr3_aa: CASSQRTGVESYGYTF
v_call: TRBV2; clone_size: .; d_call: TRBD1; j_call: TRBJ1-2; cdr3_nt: TGTGCCACCGGGACAGGGAGCTACGGCATTGGTGGCTACACCTTC; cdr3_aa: CATGTGSYGIGGYTF
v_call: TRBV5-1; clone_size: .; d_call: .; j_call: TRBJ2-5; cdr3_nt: TGCGCCAGCAGCTTCGCCATTGCCACAGGGACCCAAGAGACCCAGTACTTC; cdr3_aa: CASSFAIATGTQETQYF
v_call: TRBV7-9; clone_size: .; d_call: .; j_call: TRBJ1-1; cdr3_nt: TGTGCCAGCAGCTTACCCGGAAGGGAAGCTTTCTTT; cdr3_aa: CASSLPGREAFF
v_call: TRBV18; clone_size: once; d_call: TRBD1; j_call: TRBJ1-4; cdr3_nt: TGTGCCAGCTCAGCCCGGACAGGGGGCCCGACAACTAATGAAAAACTGTTTTTT; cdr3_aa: CASSARTGGPTTNEKLFF
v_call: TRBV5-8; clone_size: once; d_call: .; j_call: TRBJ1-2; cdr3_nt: TGTGCCAGCAGCTTTTGGGAGGCTAACTATGGCTACACCTTC; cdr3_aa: CASSFWEANYGYTF
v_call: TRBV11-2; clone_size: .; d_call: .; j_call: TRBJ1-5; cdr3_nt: TGTGCCAGCAGCTTAGCGGTTGGTTCTCCCCAGCATTTT; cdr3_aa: CASSLAVGSPQHF
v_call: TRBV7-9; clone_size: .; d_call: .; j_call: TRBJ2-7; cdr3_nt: TGTGCCAGCAGGCAGGGGAGCTACGAGCAGTACTTC; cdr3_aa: CASRQGSYEQYF
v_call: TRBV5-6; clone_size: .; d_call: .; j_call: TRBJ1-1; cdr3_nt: TGTGCCAGCAGCCCGGGGACGTTGAACACTGAAGCTTTCTTT; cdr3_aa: CASSPGTLNTEAFF
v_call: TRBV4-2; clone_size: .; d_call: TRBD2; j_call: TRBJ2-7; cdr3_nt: TGTGCCAGCAGCCAAGTTTTGGCGGGGGGGCACTACGAGCAGTACTTC; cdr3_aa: CASSQVLAGGHYEQYF
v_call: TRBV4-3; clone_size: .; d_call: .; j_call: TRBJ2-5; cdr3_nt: TGCGCCAGCAGCCAATCGGGGGTTAGGGGCGCATGGGAGACCCAGTACTTC; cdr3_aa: CASSQSGVRGAWETQYF
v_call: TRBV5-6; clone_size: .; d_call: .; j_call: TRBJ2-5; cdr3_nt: TGTGCCAGCAGCTTTGGGGGGAGAGGGGAGACCCAGTACTTC; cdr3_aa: CASSFGGRGETQYF
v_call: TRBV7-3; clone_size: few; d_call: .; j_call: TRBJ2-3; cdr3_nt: TGTGCCAGCAGCAAGTGGCTCGGCACAGATACGCAGTATTTT; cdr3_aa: CASSKWLGTDTQYF
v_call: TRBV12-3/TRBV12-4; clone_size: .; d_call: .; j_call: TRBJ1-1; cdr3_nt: TGTGCCAGCAGTTATGTTGGACAAGCTTTCTTT; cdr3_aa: CASSYVGQAFF
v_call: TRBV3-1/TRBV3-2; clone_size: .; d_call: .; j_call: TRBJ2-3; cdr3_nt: TGTGCCAGCAGCCAAACTGGATATACGCAGTATTTT; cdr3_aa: CASSQTGYTQYF
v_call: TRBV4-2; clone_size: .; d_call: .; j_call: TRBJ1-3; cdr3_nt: TGTGCCAGCAGCCAAGCTGGGGGCACTGGAAACACCATATATTTT; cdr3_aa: CASSQAGGTGNTIYF
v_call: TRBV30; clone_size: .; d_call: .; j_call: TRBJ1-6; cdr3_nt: TGTGCCTGGAGGATGGACTTTTGGGGTAATTCACCCCTCCACTTT; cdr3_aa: CAWRMDFWGNSPLHF
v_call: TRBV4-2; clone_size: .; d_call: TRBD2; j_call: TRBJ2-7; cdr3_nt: TGTGCCAGCAGCTCCCTCCGACTAGCGGGCTACGAGCAGTACTTC; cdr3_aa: CASSSLRLAGYEQYF
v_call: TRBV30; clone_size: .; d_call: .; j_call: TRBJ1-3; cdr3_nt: TGTGCCTGGAGTTTGGGCCGGCTTGGATTGGGAAACACCATATATTTT; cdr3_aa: CAWSLGRLGLGNTIYF
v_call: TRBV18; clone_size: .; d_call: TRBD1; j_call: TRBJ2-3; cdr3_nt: TGTGCCAGCTCACCATGGACAGGAGACGATACGCAGTATTTT; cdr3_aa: CASSPWTGDDTQYF
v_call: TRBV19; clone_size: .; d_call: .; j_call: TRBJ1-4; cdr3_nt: TGTGCCAGTAGTTATGACAGCCTTAATGAAAAACTGTTTTTT; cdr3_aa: CASSYDSLNEKLFF
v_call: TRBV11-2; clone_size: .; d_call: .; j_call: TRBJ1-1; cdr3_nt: TGTGCCAGCAGCTTGTCCCAGGCCAATGAAGGAGCTTTCTTT; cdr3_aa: CASSLSQANEGAFF
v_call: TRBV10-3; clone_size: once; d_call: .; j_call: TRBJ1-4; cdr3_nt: TGTGCCATCAGTGACGGGATGGGCGCAACTAATGAAAAACTGTTTTTT; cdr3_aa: CAISDGMGATNEKLFF
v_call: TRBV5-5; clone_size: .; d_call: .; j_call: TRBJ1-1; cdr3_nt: TGTGCCAGCAGCTTGGGGCGGGTGAACACTGAAGCTTTCTTT; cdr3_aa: CASSLGRVNTEAFF
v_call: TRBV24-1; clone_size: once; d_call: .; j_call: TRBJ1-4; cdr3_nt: TGTGCCACCGGTGACGGCTCCAATGAAAAACTGTTTTTT; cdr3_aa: CATGDGSNEKLFF
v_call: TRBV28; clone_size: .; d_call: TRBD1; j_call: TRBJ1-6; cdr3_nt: TGTGCCAGCAGTTTCGGGGGACAGAGAAATTCACCCCTCCACTTT; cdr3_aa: CASSFGGQRNSPLHF
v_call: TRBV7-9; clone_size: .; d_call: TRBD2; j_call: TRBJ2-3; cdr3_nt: TGTGCCAGCAGGCTAAGCGGGGGGATCACAGATACGCAGTATTTT; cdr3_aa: CASRLSGGITDTQYF
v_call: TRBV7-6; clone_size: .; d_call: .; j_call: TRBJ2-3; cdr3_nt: TGTGCCAGCAGCCTGAGGATGGGGGGAAGCACAGATACGCAGTATTTT; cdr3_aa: CASSLRMGGSTDTQYF
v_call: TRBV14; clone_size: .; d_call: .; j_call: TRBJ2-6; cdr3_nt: TGTGCCAGCAGCCAAAGGGGCCCCGGCTCTGGGGCCAACGTCCTGACTTTC; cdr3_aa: CASSQRGPGSGANVLTF
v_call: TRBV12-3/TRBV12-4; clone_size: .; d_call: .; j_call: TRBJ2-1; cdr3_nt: TGTGCCAGCAAGGTCTACAATGAGCAGTTCTTC; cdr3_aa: CASKVYNEQFF
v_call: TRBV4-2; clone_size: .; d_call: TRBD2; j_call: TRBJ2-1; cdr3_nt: TGTGCCAGCAGCCGGATGGGACTAGCGGGGGGCAATGAGCAGTTCTTC; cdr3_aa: CASSRMGLAGGNEQFF
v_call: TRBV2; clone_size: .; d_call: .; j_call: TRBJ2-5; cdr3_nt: TGTGCCAGCGGGGGGTCACACCAAGAGACCCAGTACTTC; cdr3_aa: CASGGSHQETQYF
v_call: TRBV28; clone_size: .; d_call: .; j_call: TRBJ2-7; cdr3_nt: TGTGCCAGCAGTTTCGGGGTCCGCTACGAGCAGTACTTC; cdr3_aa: CASSFGVRYEQYF
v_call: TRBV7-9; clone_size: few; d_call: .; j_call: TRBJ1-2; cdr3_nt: TGTGCCAGCAGCTCTCGACAGTGGTCTGGCTACACCTTC; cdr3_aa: CASSSRQWSGYTF